This T cell receptor (beta chain) came from a study of tumor and adjacent non-tumor tissue in lung cancer (dated by TCRdb to 2016 to 2019). Concerning the study at large: Of the cohort, more than ten patients had adenocarcinoma, 2 had squamous cell carcinoma and 1 had small cell lung cancer. The roughly 15 patients were aged roughly 30 to 76 years, included about ten men and 5 women, and had TNM stage I to III disease. In total, sequencing yielded some 130 million productive TCRbeta reads, which works out to an average of around 4.2 million reads per sample. The study compared bulk TCRbeta repertoires from lung tumor tissue and matched distant non-tumor lung tissue of some 15 lung cancer patients. TCRbeta CDR3 sequencing was performed on about 30 paired specimens, with one tumor sample and one normal lung sample collected per patient.

The junction carries 4 bases between V and J, which are trimmed by 5 bases and 6 bases respectively. From a lookup of the germline V gene, CDR1 and CDR2 are SQVTM and ANQGSEA. The CDR3 numbers 10 residues from cysteine through phenylalanine. The read is trimmed to its CDR3 DNA, 30 bases read in frame from base 1. Bulk unsorted tissue served as the source for RNA extraction, and RNA quality was assessed using a NanoDrop ND-1000 and an Agilent 2100. For the normal lung samples, distant non-tumor tissue was collected more than 3 cm away from the tumor edge. Newly diagnosed lung cancer patients without prior chemotherapy who had been admitted for thoracic surgery in China between August and November 2014 were enrolled as donors. Patients with previous radiotherapy or chemotherapy, or with another concurrent cancer, were excluded from the study. Surgical tissue pieces of roughly 1-2.2 cm3 were preserved in RNAlater solution and stored at -80 °C until use.

Libraries were constructed by multiplex PCR. Instrument used: Illumina HiSeq 2500. TCRbeta libraries were constructed through three rounds of nested PCR with primers (Table S4) according to protocols modified from ARM-PCR. Before sequencing, PCR products in the 200-500 bp range were cut out of the gel and cleaned up using the QIAquick gel extraction kit. The paper's processing steps were these. Trimmomatic was used to clean the reads, FLASH was used to merge the reads into complete CDR3 sequences, and MiTCR was used to assign the reads to V(D)J germline segments. Clonal diversity was computed as the inverse Simpson's index with VDJtools. In-frame sequences without a premature stop codon were defined as productive reads. TCRdb redid the processing of the public reads, applying fastp at Q25 and MiXCR, and retained in-frame beta chains. Every distinct CDR3 protein forms one entry, paired with its most common genes and DNA. TCRdb, rather than the study authors, made the V and J calls. Present in this sample are more than 60,000 distinct CDR3 sequences, roughly 77% of which were seen just once. The ten top clones hold 40% to 45% of the sample.

The study at large found these results: With only 15 patients in the cohort, the authors noted that larger samples and more detailed clinical data are needed. Significantly higher TCR diversity was found in younger patients, and higher tumor TCR diversity was associated with shorter overall and disease-free survival. Neither the sequencing platform nor unique molecular identifiers are named or mentioned anywhere in the methods. Because peripheral blood was not sequenced, the blood TCRbeta repertoires of the lung cancer patients in the study went unexamined. The top 100 clones made up a significantly larger cumulative share of the repertoire in normal lung than in tumor tissue. Tumor tissue showed significantly greater TCR diversity (inverse Simpson) than normal lung tissue (431.37 vs 166.20, P = 0.0075, Mann-Whitney U test).

There are a few counts of this clonotype. Its antigen is not yet known. No base quality information exists; no much larger clone differs at one position. This TCR came from a man between 60 and 75 years old with non-small cell lung cancer. Specimen: distant non-tumor lung tissue. The chain joins TRBV29-1 to TRBJ1-4; there is no confident call for the D gene. The encoded CDR3 is CSVLDEKLFF. DNA sequence: TGCAGCGTTTTAGATGAAAAACTGTTTTTT.